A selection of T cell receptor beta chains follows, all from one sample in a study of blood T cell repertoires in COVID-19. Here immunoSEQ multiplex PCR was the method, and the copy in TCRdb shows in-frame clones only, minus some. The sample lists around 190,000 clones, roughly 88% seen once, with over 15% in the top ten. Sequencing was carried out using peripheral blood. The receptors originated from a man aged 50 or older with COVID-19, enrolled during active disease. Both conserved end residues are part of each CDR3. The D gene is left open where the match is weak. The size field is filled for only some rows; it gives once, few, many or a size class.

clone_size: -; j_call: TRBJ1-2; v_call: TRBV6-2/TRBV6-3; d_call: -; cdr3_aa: CASSSIIATNYYGYTF; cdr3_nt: TGTGCCAGCAGTTCTATAATAGCGACAAATTACTATGGCTACACCTTC
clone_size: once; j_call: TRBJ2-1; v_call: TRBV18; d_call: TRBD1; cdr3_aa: CASSPPGTGLNEQFF; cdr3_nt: TGTGCCAGCTCACCTCCAGGGACAGGGTTGAATGAGCAGTTCTTC
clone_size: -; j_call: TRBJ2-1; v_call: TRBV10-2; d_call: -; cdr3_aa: CASNPGGMGNEQFF; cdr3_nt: TGCGCCAGCAACCCCGGCGGGATGGGGAATGAGCAGTTCTTC
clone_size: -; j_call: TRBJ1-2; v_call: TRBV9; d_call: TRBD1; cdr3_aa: CASSVGTGASFSYTF; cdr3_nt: TGTGCCAGCAGCGTAGGAACAGGGGCAAGTTTTAGCTACACCTTC
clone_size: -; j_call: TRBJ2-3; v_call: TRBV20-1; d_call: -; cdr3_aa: CSARREETQYF; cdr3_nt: TGCAGTGCTAGGCGGGAAGAGACGCAGTATTTT
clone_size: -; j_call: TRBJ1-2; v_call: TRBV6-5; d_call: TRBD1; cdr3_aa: CASSYMDRGQNGYTF; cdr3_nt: TGTGCCAGCAGTTATATGGACAGGGGGCAGAATGGCTACACCTTC
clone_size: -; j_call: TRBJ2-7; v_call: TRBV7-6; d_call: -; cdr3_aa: CASSPIRSYEQYF; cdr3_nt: TGTGCCAGCAGCCCTATTCGCTCCTACGAGCAGTACTTC
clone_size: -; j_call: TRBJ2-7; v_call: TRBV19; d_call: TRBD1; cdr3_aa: CASKRDRATYEQYF; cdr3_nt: TGTGCCAGTAAAAGGGACAGGGCAACCTACGAGCAGTACTTC
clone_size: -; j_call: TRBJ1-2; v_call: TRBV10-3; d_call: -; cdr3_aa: CATLQYGYTF; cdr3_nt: TGTGCCACCTTACAGTATGGCTACACCTTC
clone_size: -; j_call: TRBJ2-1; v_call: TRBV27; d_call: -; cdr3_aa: CASSITRGEQFF; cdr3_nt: TGTGCCAGCAGTATTACTAGAGGCGAGCAGTTCTTC
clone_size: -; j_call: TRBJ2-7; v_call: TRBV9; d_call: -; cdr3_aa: CASSVSPAVSYEQYF; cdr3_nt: TGTGCCAGCAGCGTATCGCCGGCGGTCTCCTACGAGCAGTACTTC
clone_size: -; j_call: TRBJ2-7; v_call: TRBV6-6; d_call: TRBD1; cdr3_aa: CASSTGTAPYEQYF; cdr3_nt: TGTGCCAGCAGTACCGGGACAGCTCCCTACGAGCAGTACTTC
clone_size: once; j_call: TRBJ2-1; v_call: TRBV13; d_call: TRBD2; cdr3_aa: CASSPTRWASGGQSSYNEQFF; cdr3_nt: TGTGCCAGCAGCCCAACCCGGTGGGCTAGCGGGGGCCAAAGCTCCTACAATGAGCAGTTCTTC
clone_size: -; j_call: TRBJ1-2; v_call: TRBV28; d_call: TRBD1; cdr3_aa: CASSADRGYGYTF; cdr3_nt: TGTGCCAGCAGTGCGGACAGGGGCTATGGCTACACCTTC
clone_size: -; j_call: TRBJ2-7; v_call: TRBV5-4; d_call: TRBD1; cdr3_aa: CASSLQGAYEQYF; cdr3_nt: TGTGCCAGCAGCTTACAGGGGGCCTACGAGCAGTACTTC
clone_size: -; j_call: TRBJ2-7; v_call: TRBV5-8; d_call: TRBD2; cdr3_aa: CASSWGLAGETGEQYF; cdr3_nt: TGTGCCAGCAGCTGGGGACTAGCGGGAGAAACGGGAGAGCAGTACTTC
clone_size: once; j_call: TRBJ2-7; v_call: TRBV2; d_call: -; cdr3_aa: CASRPISYEQYF; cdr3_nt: TGTGCCAGCAGACCTATCTCCTACGAGCAGTACTTC
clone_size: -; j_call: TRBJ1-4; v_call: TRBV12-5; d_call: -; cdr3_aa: CASGPGVGEKLFF; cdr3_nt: TGTGCTAGTGGTCCGGGAGTGGGTGAAAAACTGTTTTTT
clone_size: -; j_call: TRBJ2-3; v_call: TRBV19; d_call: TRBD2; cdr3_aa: CASSVGTSGGTDTQYF; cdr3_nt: TGTGCCAGTAGTGTGGGAACTAGCGGGGGCACAGATACGCAGTATTTT
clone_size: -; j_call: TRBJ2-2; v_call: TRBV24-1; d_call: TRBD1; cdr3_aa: CATSDAGGYTGELFF; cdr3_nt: TGTGCCACCAGTGACGCAGGGGGTTACACCGGGGAGCTGTTTTTT
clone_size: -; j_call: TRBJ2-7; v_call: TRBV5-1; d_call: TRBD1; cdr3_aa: CASSLTGDRVLYEQYF; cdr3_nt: TGCGCCAGCAGCTTGACCGGGGACAGGGTACTCTACGAGCAGTACTTC
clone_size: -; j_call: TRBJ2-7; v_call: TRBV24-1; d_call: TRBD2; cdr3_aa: CATSGTSGGAQYF; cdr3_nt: TGTGCCACCAGCGGGACTAGCGGGGGGGCTCAGTACTTC
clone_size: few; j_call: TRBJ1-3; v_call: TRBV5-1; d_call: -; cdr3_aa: CASSAMDSSGNTIYF; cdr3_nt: TGCGCCAGCAGCGCGATGGACAGCTCTGGAAACACCATATATTTT
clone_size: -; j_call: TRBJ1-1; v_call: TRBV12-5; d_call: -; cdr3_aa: CARETQGIHTNLGTEAFF; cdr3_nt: TGTGCTAGGGAGACACAGGGAATCCACACAAACCTAGGAACTGAAGCTTTCTTT
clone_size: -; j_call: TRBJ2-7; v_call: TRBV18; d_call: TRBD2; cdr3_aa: CASSPRGTSGTYEQYF; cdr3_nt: TGTGCCAGCTCACCAAGAGGGACTAGCGGGACCTACGAGCAGTACTTC
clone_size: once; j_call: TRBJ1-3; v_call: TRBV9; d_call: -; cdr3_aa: CASSQSTDSGNTIYF; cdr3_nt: TGTGCCAGCAGCCAATCGACAGACTCTGGAAACACCATATATTTT
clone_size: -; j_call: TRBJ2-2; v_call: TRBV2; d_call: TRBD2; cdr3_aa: CASSWLGLAGALGSGELFF; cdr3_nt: TGTGCCAGCAGTTGGCTAGGACTAGCGGGGGCCCTTGGGTCCGGGGAGCTGTTTTTT
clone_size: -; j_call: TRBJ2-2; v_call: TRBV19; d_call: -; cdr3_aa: CASSPRGRNTGELFF; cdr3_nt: TGTGCCAGTAGTCCGCGGGGGCGGAACACCGGGGAGCTGTTTTTT
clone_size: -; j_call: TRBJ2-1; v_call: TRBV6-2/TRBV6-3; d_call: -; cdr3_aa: CASSTVGTYNEQFF; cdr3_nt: TGTGCCAGCAGCACGGTTGGGACATACAATGAGCAGTTCTTC
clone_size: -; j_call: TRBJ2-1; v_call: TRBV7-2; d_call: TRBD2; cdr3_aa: CASSRLAGGSYNEQFF; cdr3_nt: TGTGCCAGCAGCAGACTAGCGGGGGGCTCCTACAATGAGCAGTTCTTC
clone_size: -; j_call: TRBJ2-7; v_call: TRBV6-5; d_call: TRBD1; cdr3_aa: CASNVQGSSYEQYF; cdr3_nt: TGTGCCAGCAACGTACAGGGGAGCTCCTACGAGCAGTACTTC
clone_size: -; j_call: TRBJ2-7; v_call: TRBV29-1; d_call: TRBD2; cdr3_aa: CSARARTSGVSSYEQYF; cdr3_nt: TGCAGCGCCCGAGCCCGGACTAGCGGCGTCAGCTCCTACGAGCAGTACTTC
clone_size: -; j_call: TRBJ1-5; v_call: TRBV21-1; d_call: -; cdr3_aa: CASSKRGGSPRNQPQHF; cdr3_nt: TGTGCCAGCAGCAAACGGGGGGGGTCACCGAGGAATCAGCCCCAGCATTTT
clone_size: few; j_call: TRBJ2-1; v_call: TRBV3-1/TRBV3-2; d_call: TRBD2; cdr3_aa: CASSTTSHYYNEQFF; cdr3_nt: TGTGCCAGCAGCACGACTAGCCATTATTACAATGAGCAGTTCTTC
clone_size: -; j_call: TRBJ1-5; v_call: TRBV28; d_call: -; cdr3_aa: CASRSDRSNQPQHF; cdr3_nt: TGTGCCAGCAGATCGGACAGAAGCAATCAGCCCCAGCATTTT
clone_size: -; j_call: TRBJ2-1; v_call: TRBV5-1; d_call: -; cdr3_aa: CASSLDGSRDEQFF; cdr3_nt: TGCGCCAGCAGCTTGGACGGGAGTAGGGATGAGCAGTTCTTC
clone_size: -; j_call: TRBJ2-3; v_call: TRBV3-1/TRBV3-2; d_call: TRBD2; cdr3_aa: CASSQLAGEGDTQYF; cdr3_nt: TGTGCCAGCAGCCAACTAGCGGGAGAAGGAGATACGCAGTATTTT
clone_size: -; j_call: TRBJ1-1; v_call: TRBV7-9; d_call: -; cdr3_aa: CASSWMDIPGVEAFF; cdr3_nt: TGTGCCAGCAGCTGGATGGACATTCCGGGTGTGGAGGCTTTCTTT
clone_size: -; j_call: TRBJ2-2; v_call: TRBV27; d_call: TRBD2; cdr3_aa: CASSLYQTSGRSTGELFF; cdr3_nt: TGTGCCAGCAGTCTTTATCAAACTAGCGGGAGATCCACCGGGGAGCTGTTTTTT
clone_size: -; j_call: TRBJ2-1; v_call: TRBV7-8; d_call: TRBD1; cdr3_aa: CASSLARGQGAYNEQFF; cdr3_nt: TGTGCCAGCAGCTTGGCCCGAGGACAGGGGGCCTACAATGAGCAGTTCTTC
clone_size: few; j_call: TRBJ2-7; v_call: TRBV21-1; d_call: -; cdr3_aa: CASSPMGQGGRYEQYF; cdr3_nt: TGTGCCAGCAGCCCCATGGGACAGGGGGGACGCTACGAGCAGTACTTC
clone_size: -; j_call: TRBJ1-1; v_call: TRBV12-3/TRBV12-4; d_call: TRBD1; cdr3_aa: CASSARGHTEAFF; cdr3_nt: TGTGCCAGCAGCGCCAGGGGGCACACTGAAGCTTTCTTT
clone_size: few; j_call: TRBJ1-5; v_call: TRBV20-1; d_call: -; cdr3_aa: CSASDETTDQPQHF; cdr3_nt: TGCAGTGCTAGTGACGAAACGACAGACCAGCCCCAGCATTTT
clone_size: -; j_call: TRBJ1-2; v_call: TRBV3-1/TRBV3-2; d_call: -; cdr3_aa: CASSQDVGRANYGYTF; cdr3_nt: TGTGCCAGCAGCCAAGATGTAGGCAGGGCTAACTATGGCTACACCTTC
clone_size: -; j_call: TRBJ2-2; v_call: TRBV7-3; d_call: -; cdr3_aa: CASSLVYKNTGELFF; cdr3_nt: TGTGCCAGCAGCTTAGTGTACAAGAACACCGGGGAGCTGTTTTTT